Here is one T cell receptor (beta chain) with its context. Its antigen is not yet known. No base quality values were provided; no much bigger clone lies one nucleotide off. This specimen belongs to a study of neoadjuvant anti-PD-1 for oral cavity cancer (dated by TCRdb to the early 2020s). Concerning the study at large: Before undergoing curative-intent surgical resection, most patients got three to four biweekly nivolumab doses at 3 mg/kg. The parent correlative cohort included around twelve patients, with an approximately 30% response rate. Patients with complete response, partial response or stable disease by RECIST 1.1 were defined as responders, whereas patients with progression were defined as non-responders. For patients who did not progress, a fourth nivolumab dose was given around day 43, followed by definitive surgical resection on days 50-56. General conclusions and limits of the study: Only a few patients per response group were included in the TCR analyses, and the authors called for validation in larger cohorts. A higher pretreatment blood Treg/Th17 ratio correlated with both higher pretreatment blood TCRbeta clonality and lower post-treatment tumor TCRbeta clonality. After neoadjuvant nivolumab, T cell clonality (Gini index) in PBMCs was significantly higher in non-responders than in responders.

The CDR3 contains 12 residues, cysteine and phenylalanine counted. Of the read, only the CDR3 DNA is kept; its 36 bases are in frame from base 1. CDR1 and CDR2 are read off the germline V gene as SGHRS and YFSETQ. V is pared back by 4 bases and J by 9 bases, with 14 bases lying between the germline termini. Read against the paper, the sample's time point label means: before neoadjuvant nivolumab. Patients were newly diagnosed with stage II-IVA oral cavity squamous cell carcinoma and had received no prior systemic or radiation treatment. Everyone in the cohort had locally advanced, HPV-negative oral cavity squamous cell carcinoma. Peripheral blood mononuclear cells were analyzed directly and were not maintained or expanded in culture. Samples were obtained from a longitudinal correlative study of a single-arm phase II trial of neoadjuvant nivolumab in oral cavity squamous cell carcinoma. Subject-matched pre- and post-treatment PBMCs and tumors from three responders and three non-responders underwent genomic DNA-based TCRbeta sequencing. Peripheral blood mononuclear cells were collected before nivolumab treatment and again after treatment, at the time of surgery. The Maxwell RSC DNA from Cells kit was used to isolate genomic DNA from PBMCs.

For deep sequencing, PBMC libraries mostly used around 480 ng of input genomic DNA, with six replicates for each sample. The immunoSEQ hsTCRbeta kit was used to prepare TCRbeta libraries, following the manufacturer's instructions. The finished libraries were brought together in one pool at approximately 3.2 nM, which was then read using an Illumina NovaSeq 6000 S4 flow cell. In the source study's methods: Raw data preprocessing and quality control were performed with the immunoSEQ Analyzer. The analysis was limited to productive rearrangements, and each clonotype was defined by a unique CDR3 amino acid sequence. Using the R package tcR, the researchers computed the Gini-Simpson index as their estimate of repertoire clonality. Gini indices were compared with Student's t test, and associations with tumor size change were assessed by Pearson correlation. TCRdb's version of the immuneACCESS table is confined to in-frame rearrangements and falls short of the full clone set. An unresolved V gene accounts for under half of the shortfall where checked; the remainder is of unknown origin. V and J calls and clone size are given by that table; D and trimming were obtained from the DNA. Counted in this sample were 65,000 to 95,000 clones; roughly 80% of them appeared once. Jointly, the top ten make up 3% to 3.5% of the sample.

The sequence joins TRBV5-1 to TRBJ2-7; no confident D gene assignment can be made. This specimen consisted of PBMCs, obtained before nivolumab (anti-PD-1) treatment. This receptor was taken from a person between 40 and 79 years old with oral cavity squamous cell carcinoma. The DNA sequence is TGCGCCAGCAGCCCGGAAGGGAAAAGGCAGTACTTC. Its coded protein is CASSPEGKRQYF.